This passage covers 13 T cell receptor beta chains from one sample sequenced in a study of T cell responses to AZD1222 COVID-19 vaccine. The protocol was immunoSEQ multiplex PCR, while the TCRdb copy is restricted to in-frame clones and leaves out a portion. The sample includes 100,000 to 110,000 clones, about 88% of them seen just once. This specimen was peripheral blood, taken on day 0 of AZD1222 vaccination. The receptors were sampled from an adult in good health.

This chain links TRBV5-6 with TRBJ2-3; 7 bases line up with TRBD2. With V trimmed by 3 bases and J by 3 bases, 16 bases remained unmatched. CDR3 length: 18 amino acids. The germline CDR1 and CDR2 sequences are SGHDT and YYEEEE. Written as DNA, the CDR3 is TGTGCCAGCAGCTCCGCTTGGGGACTACACGACGGTACAGATACGCAGTATTTT. It encodes CASSSAWGLHDGTDTQYF.

V gene TRBV6-2 or TRBV6-3 combines with J gene TRBJ2-7; no clear D. The germline gives CDR1 MNHEY, CDR2 SVGEGT. This CDR3 is 14 amino acids long. V was pared by 6 bases and J by 3 bases, with 15 bases between. CDR3 bases: TGTGCCAGCAGCCGGGTTGCAGCCTACTACGAGCAGTACTTC. This translates into CASSRVAAYYEQYF.

This sequence joins TRBV2 and TRBJ2-7; 10 bases fit TRBD2. V lost 6 bases, J lost 6 bases, and 14 bases stayed unmatched. Germline V gene data show CDR1 as SNHLY and CDR2 as FYNNEI. The CDR3 is 16 amino acids. In DNA, the CDR3 is TGTGCCAGCAGGAGACTAGCGGGCTTTGATATTGGCGAGCAGTACTTC. It codes for CASRRLAGFDIGEQYF.

CDR3 in amino acids: CASREQGEAFF. The CDR3 DNA follows: TGCGCCAGCAGAGAACAGGGTGAAGCTTTCTTT. The chain has TRBV5-1 and TRBJ1-1, with TRBD1 as a possible D gene (6 bases). Trimming left V 5 bases short and J 7 bases short, with 9 bases between. The CDR3 spans 11 residues. Germline values: CDR1 SGHRS, CDR2 YFSETQ.

The J gene is TRBJ2-1, the V gene TRBV6-4; weak D call: TRBD2 (5 bases). The V gene's germline CDR1 is MRHNA and CDR2 SNTAGT. Trimming cost V 3 bases and J 0 bases, with 12 bases left between them. This CDR3 comprises 16 residues. Here the CDR3 reads CASSEWSGSSYNEQFF. As DNA, the CDR3 is TGTGCCAGCAGTGAGTGGAGCGGAAGCTCCTACAATGAGCAGTTCTTC.

The V gene is TRBV11-2, the J gene TRBJ2-5; D is uncertain. The CDR3 has 15 amino acids. Trimming left V 0 bases short and J 5 bases short, with 13 bases between. Germline V gene lookup returns CDR1 SGHAT and CDR2 FQNNGV. CDR3 protein: CASSLDSIGAETQYF. The CDR3 DNA is TGTGCCAGCAGCTTAGATTCCATAGGAGCGGAGACCCAGTACTTC.

This chain connects TRBV28 to TRBJ1-1; D call uncertain. The CDR3 has 14 residues. Germline CDR1 reads MDHEN; CDR2 reads SYDVKM. Trimming stripped 6 bases from V and 4 bases from J, with 15 bases between. CDR3 bases: TGTGCCAGCAGCCCTGGTACCCCCCCCACTGAAGCTTTCTTT. It translates to CASSPGTPPTEAFF.

The chain carries TRBV27 and TRBJ2-3; 13 positions match TRBD2. From germline, CDR1 is MNHEY and CDR2 SMNVEV (reference sequence). Trimming took 5 bases from V and 3 from J; bases not matched to a gene: 2. CDR3 size: 15 residues. In DNA form, the CDR3 reads TGTGCCAGCAGTCCACTAGCGGGAGGGACAGATACGCAGTATTTT. It translates to CASSPLAGGTDTQYF.

The V gene is TRBV28, the J gene TRBJ2-3; possibly TRBD2 for D (6 bases). The length of the CDR3 is 14 residues. V was trimmed by 2 bases and J by 7 bases, leaving 13 bases between them. Germline V gives CDR1 MDHEN, CDR2 SYDVKM. The CDR3 protein is CASSLPEGPNTQYF. In DNA form, the CDR3 reads TGTGCCAGCAGTTTACCGGAGGGTCCCAATACGCAGTATTTT.

This chain links TRBV5-1 with TRBJ1-1; D not resolved. Germline V gene sequence: CDR1 SGHRS, CDR2 YFSETQ. Between the trimmed V and J ends, which lost 0 bases and 2 bases, there was a span of 2 bases. The CDR3 totals 12 residues. The CDR3 region has the DNA TGCGCCAGCAGCTTGGACAACACTGAAGCTTTCTTT. This sequence encodes CASSLDNTEAFF.

The chain uses TRBV2 and TRBJ2-7; D gene unclear. Germline loops: CDR1 SNHLY, CDR2 FYNNEI. V lost 6 bases and J lost 0, with 12 bases in between. This CDR3 is 14 amino acids long. CDR3 region: CASRPIGYSYEQYF. CDR3 nucleotide sequence: TGTGCCAGCAGACCAATAGGGTACTCCTACGAGCAGTACTTC.

J is TRBJ2-1 and V is TRBV11-3; 15 positions agree with TRBD2. The trim removed 1 base at V and 9 bases at J, leaving 13 bases unmatched. In germline, CDR1 is SGHNT, CDR2 YENEEA. The CDR3 covers 19 residues. Here the CDR3 reads CASSLVGISGTSGRSEQFF. The CDR3 coding sequence is TGTGCCAGCAGCTTAGTGGGGATATCCGGGACTAGCGGGAGGAGTGAGCAGTTCTTC.

This sequence joins TRBV18 and TRBJ1-1; TRBD1 matches at 10 bases. The CDR3 totals 14 residues. The junction had 7 bases not matched to a gene; V was cut back by 6 bases and J by 6 bases. CDR1 and CDR2 from the germline V gene are KGHSH and LQKENI. The chain's CDR3 is CASSKTGGIAEAFF. As DNA, the CDR3 is TGTGCCAGCTCGAAGACAGGGGGCATCGCTGAAGCTTTCTTT.